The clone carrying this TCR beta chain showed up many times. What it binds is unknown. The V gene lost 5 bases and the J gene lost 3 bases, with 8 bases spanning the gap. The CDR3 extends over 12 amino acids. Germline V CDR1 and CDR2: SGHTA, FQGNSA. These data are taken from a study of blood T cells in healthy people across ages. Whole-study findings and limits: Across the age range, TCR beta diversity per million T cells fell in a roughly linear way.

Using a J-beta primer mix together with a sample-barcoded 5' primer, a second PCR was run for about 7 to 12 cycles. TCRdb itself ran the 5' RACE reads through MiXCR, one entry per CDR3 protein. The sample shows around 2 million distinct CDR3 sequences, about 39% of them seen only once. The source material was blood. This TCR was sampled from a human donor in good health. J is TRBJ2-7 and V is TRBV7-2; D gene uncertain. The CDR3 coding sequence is TGTGCCAGCAGCCTTATCCGCTACGAGCAGTACTTC. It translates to CASSLIRYEQYF.